This T cell receptor beta chain was obtained from a study of graft-versus-host responses after intestinal transplantation. Profiling relied on immunoSEQ multiplex PCR, and the TCRdb table lists in-frame clones only, not all of them. The sample contains roughly 81,000 clones, roughly 80% of which appear only once. This CDR3 is 16 amino acids long. The ends lost 6 bases at V and 4 bases at J; junction bases unmatched: 11. Germline CDR1 reads MDHEN; CDR2 reads SYDVKM. This clone has only one observation. Its target is not known. V is TRBV28 and J is TRBJ2-3; TRBD1 aligns across 9 bases. The TCR comes from a human donor who received an intestinal transplant. This sample comprised unstimulated CD4+ T cells sorted from spleen or lymph node cells, obtained before intestinal transplant. CDR3 loop: CASSPGQGRQSDTQYF. The CDR3 DNA is TGTGCCAGCAGCCCAGGACAGGGGCGGCAATCAGATACGCAGTATTTT.